Listed below are T cell receptor beta chains from one sample, sequenced in a study of CD8+CD57+ T cells in acquired aplastic anemia. TCRdb itself ran the reads through MiXCR, one entry per CDR3 protein. The table includes hundreds of thousands of distinct CDR3 sequences, approximately 70% detected once. Sample: sorted CD4+, CD8+, or CD8+CD57+ T cells (not recorded which) from PBMCs. The receptors here all came from a human donor in good health, serving as a control. The CDR3 runs from the conserved cysteine through the conserved F or W. The D gene is left open where the match is weak. Some rows mark clone size as missing; the rest say once, few, many or name a class of expanded clone.

TRBV14	TRBD2	TRBJ2-1	many	TGTGCCAGCAGCCGACTTAGCGGGGGGGCCTATGAGCAGTTCTTC	CASSRLSGGAYEQFF
TRBV7-2	-	TRBJ2-7	many	TGTGCCAGCAGCAGCTCGGGGGACGAGCAGTACTTC	CASSSSGDEQYF
TRBV6-4	-	TRBJ2-5	-	TGTGCCACCTGTGGGTCAGGCTATAGGGAGACCCAGTACTTC	CATCGSGYRETQYF
TRBV9	TRBD2	TRBJ2-7	few	TGTGCCAGCAGCCCGAGGACTAGCGGGACGTCCGAGCAGTACTTC	CASSPRTSGTSEQYF
TRBV5-1	TRBD1	TRBJ1-1	-	TGCGCCAGCAGCCAGACCGGACAGGGGGCTTTCTTT	CASSQTGQGAFF
TRBV20-1	TRBD1	TRBJ1-5	many	TGCAGTGCTAGTGACAGGGGGGAACAGCCCCAGCATTTT	CSASDRGEQPQHF
TRBV10-3	-	TRBJ1-1	-	TGTGCCATCAGTGAGTCTCGGGGAAACACTGAAGCTTTCTTT	CAISESRGNTEAFF
TRBV25-1	-	TRBJ1-6	once	TGTGCCAGCAGGCTGGCAGGAGGAAATTCACCCCTCCACTTT	CASRLAGGNSPLHF
TRBV7-2	-	TRBJ1-6	-	TGTGCCAGCAGTTACCGGGGTCCACCCCTCCACTTT	CASSYRGPPLHF
TRBV11-1	TRBD2	TRBJ2-3	once	TGTGCCAGCAGCGAACCCGGGACTAGCGGGGGGGTAGGGGATACGCAGTATTTT	CASSEPGTSGGVGDTQYF
TRBV12-3/TRBV12-4	TRBD1	TRBJ1-5	-	TGTGCCAGCAGTCTTATGGGACAGAGCAATCAGCCCCAGCATTTT	CASSLMGQSNQPQHF
TRBV7-9	TRBD1	TRBJ1-1	-	TGTGCCAGCAGCGTAGCCGGACAGGGAGTATTCACTGAAGCTTTCTTT	CASSVAGQGVFTEAFF
TRBV19	-	TRBJ1-1	-	TGTGCCAGCGCGAACAGGGCTTTGAACACTGAAGCTTTCTTT	CASANRALNTEAFF
TRBV20-1	TRBD1	TRBJ1-2	many	TGCAGTGCTAGAGGACAGGGAGAGAACTATGGCTACACCTTC	CSARGQGENYGYTF
TRBV19	-	TRBJ2-7	-	TGTGCCAGCAGCTCACCGCGACGGGGGGCCTACGAACAGTACTTC	CASSSPRRGAYEQYF
TRBV7-9	-	TRBJ1-1	-	TGTGCCAGCAGCTTAGGTACCGAGGCGAGCTACACTTTCTTT	CASSLGTEASYTFF
TRBV10-3	-	TRBJ1-2	few	TGTGCCATCAGTGAGTCGACGGGGGGAGGCTACACCTTC	CAISESTGGGYTF
TRBV5-4	-	TRBJ2-7	-	TGTGCCAGCAGCGCGCTCGCCGAACTGAACTACGAGCAGTACTTC	CASSALAELNYEQYF
TRBV14	-	TRBJ1-1	-	TGTGCCAGCAGCCAAGATTTAAACAATCGAGCTTTCTTT	CASSQDLNNRAFF
TRBV20-1	-	TRBJ2-5	-	TGCAGTGCTAGAGAGAGGCGAGCGAAAGAGACCCAGTACTTC	CSARERRAKETQYF
TRBV7-2	-	TRBJ1-1	many	TGTGCCAGCAGCCCCCGACGCTGGGTGGGCACTGAAGCTTTCTTT	CASSPRRWVGTEAFF
TRBV15	-	TRBJ1-6	-	TGTGCCACCAGCAGAGATGAAGGACCGAACAATTCACCCCTCCACTTT	CATSRDEGPNNSPLHF
TRBV15	TRBD2	TRBJ2-1	-	TGTGCCACCAGCAGTCCTCCGGGACTAGCTGCCCACAATGAGCAGTTCTTC	CATSSPPGLAAHNEQFF
TRBV11-2	-	TRBJ2-5	-	TGTGCCAGCAGCTTGATAGGGGCTGGCCAAGAGACCCAGTACTTC	CASSLIGAGQETQYF
TRBV15	-	TRBJ1-3	-	TGTGCCACCAAGAAGGGCTCTGGAAACACCATATACTTT	CATKKGSGNTIYF
TRBV5-6	-	TRBJ2-2	-	TGTGCCAGCAGCTTGCCGGGGCACACCGGGGAGCTGTTTTTT	CASSLPGHTGELFF
TRBV4-3	-	TRBJ1-5	many	TGCGCCAGCAGCCAAGGACGGGCTCAGCCCCAGCATTTT	CASSQGRAQPQHF
TRBV20-1	TRBD1	TRBJ2-6	-	TGCAGTGCTAGATATCGACAGGGAAACTCTGGGGCCAACGTCCTGACTTTC	CSARYRQGNSGANVLTF
TRBV7-8	TRBD2	TRBJ2-7	-	TGTGCCAGCAGTTTGGGAGGGCCAGACTACGAGCAGTACTTC	CASSLGGPDYEQYF
TRBV7-7	-	TRBJ2-1	few	TGTGCCAGCAGCTTGGCCAAGGGCAATGAGCAGTTCTTC	CASSLAKGNEQFF
TRBV7-6	TRBD1	TRBJ2-7	many	TGTGCCAGCAGCACCCATACAGGGGGTGCCAGCTACGAGCAGTACTTC	CASSTHTGGASYEQYF
TRBV7-2	-	TRBJ1-4	-	TGTGCCAGCAGCTTAGTGAGGAATAAAAAACTGTTTTTT	CASSLVRNKKLFF
TRBV20-1	-	TRBJ2-3	-	TGCAGTGCTCCGGACACAGGGATGAATACGCAGTATTTT	CSAPDTGMNTQYF
TRBV14	-	TRBJ1-6	-	TGCGCCAGCAGCTGGAACGTCGAGAGCAATTCCCCCTTCCACTTT	CASSWNVESNSPFHF
TRBV13	TRBD1	TRBJ1-4	-	TGTGCCAGCAGCTTGGAAGCGACAGGGTTACAGGAACTGTTTTTT	CASSLEATGLQELFF
TRBV5-1	-	TRBJ2-3	-	TGCGCCAGCAGCTTGGGCCGGGCGGGCGGCAATGAGCAGTATTTT	CASSLGRAGGNEQYF
TRBV7-8	TRBD1	TRBJ1-4	-	TGTGCCAGCAGCCCACGGGACAGAGAAAAACTGTTTTTT	CASSPRDREKLFF
TRBV29-1	-	TRBJ1-2	-	TGCAGCGTTGAAGGAGTTGACTATGGCTACACCTTC	CSVEGVDYGYTF
TRBV20-1	-	TRBJ1-5	-	TGCAGTGCTAGGGTCGGGACAAGCAATCAGCCCCAGCATTTT	CSARVGTSNQPQHF
TRBV20-1	-	TRBJ1-6	once	TGCAGTGCTAGCCCGGACTACAATGAGCCTTCACCCCTCCACTTT	CSASPDYNEPSPLHF
TRBV6-5	-	TRBJ1-4	-	TGTGCCAGCAGCGGACAAAGAAAACTGTTTTTT	CASSGQRKLFF
TRBV7-9	-	TRBJ1-2	-	TGTGCCAGCACCCGGGTACAGGATGAGCAGAATGGCTACACCTTC	CASTRVQDEQNGYTF
TRBV6-6	TRBD1	TRBJ1-5	many	TGTGCCAGCACCGACAGGGGCACTCAGCCCCAGCATTTT	CASTDRGTQPQHF
TRBV10-1	-	TRBJ2-7	-	TGTGCCAGCAAAGGCCAAGATAGCTCCTACGAGCAGTACTTC	CASKGQDSSYEQYF
TRBV12-3/TRBV12-4	-	TRBJ1-2	many	TGTGCCAGCAGTTTAGTCCAAGGGGTTGGCTACACCTTC	CASSLVQGVGYTF
TRBV7-2	-	TRBJ1-6	-	TGTGCCAGCAGCCGGACACCGACGAACTCTCCCCTCACCTTT	CASSRTPTNSPLTF
TRBV14	-	TRBJ1-1	many	TGTGCCAGCAGCCAAAGAAGGGGCAGCCTGAACACTGAAGCTTTCTTT	CASSQRRGSLNTEAFF
TRBV2	-	TRBJ1-1	few	TGTGCCAGCATTAGAGGAGGTAGTAAGGACACTGAAGCTTTCTTT	CASIRGGSKDTEAFF
TRBV14	TRBD1	TRBJ2-3	-	TGTGCCAGCAGCCCTGACAGGGGAGGTGCTCCCCACTATTTT	CASSPDRGGAPHYF
TRBV2	-	TRBJ1-1	many	TGTGCCAGCAGTGAACAGGCCGGGGGGACTGAAGCTTTCTTT	CASSEQAGGTEAFF
TRBV6-1	TRBD1	TRBJ1-1	-	TGTGCCAGCAGTAAAGACAGGGGCGGGAACACTGAAGCTTTCTTT	CASSKDRGGNTEAFF
TRBV7-2	-	TRBJ1-5	once	TGTGCCAGCAGCTTCAGACCGGGAGGCAAGCAGCCCCAGCATTTT	CASSFRPGGKQPQHF